This TCR beta chain comes out of a study of CD8 T cells in ankylosing spondylitis. On this clonotype: Its specificity is unknown.

Library preparation for TCR beta used quantitative 5'-RACE with molecular barcodes. Via MiXCR, TCRdb re-called the 5' RACE reads, giving one row per CDR3 protein. This table has a few hundred thousand distinct CDR3 sequences, 7% to 8% appearing once. Between the trimmed V and J ends, which lost 5 bases and 2 bases, there was a span of 16 bases. Per germline, CDR1 MNHEY and CDR2 SMNVEV (reference sequence). This CDR3 is 16 amino acids long. Study outcomes and limitations: Apparently characteristic of ankylosing spondylitis blood was a TCR beta motif (roughly eight highly homologous variants).

The sequence came from a male donor with ankylosing spondylitis. The rearrangement joins TRBV27 to TRBJ2-1; D is unclear. Sequencing was performed on blood, either unsorted or a sorted T cell fraction (not recorded which). The CDR3 coding sequence is TGTGCCAGCAGTCCTCCGGCAGGCGATGCCTACAATGAGCAGTTCTTC. Translated: CASSPPAGDAYNEQFF.